One sample yielded the 4 T cell receptor beta chains listed below, sequenced in a study of control samples from healthy donors and cancer patients. This table comes from immunoSEQ multiplex PCR, and its TCRdb copy is limited to in-frame clones, with some not included. The table shows 95,000 to 150,000 clones, with 80% to 90% occurring only once. Material: blood. The receptors here all came from a man younger than 40 in good health.

The gene calls are TRBV7-8 and TRBJ1-4; D unclear. This CDR3 is built from 16 residues. CDR1 is SGHVS and CDR2 is FQNEAQ in the germline V gene. V gave up 5 bases and J gave up 0 bases, with 13 bases separating them. CDR3 protein: CASSPFSATTNEKLFF. The CDR3 nucleotides read TGTGCCAGCAGCCCCTTCTCAGCCACAACTAATGAAAAACTGTTTTTT. The full variable domain, with the rest looked up from reference TRBV7-8 and TRBJ1-4, is GAGVSQSPRYKVAKRGQDVALRCDPISGHVSLFWYQQALGQGPEFLTYFQNEAQLDKSGLPSDRFFAERPEGSVSTLKIQRTQQEDSAVYLCASSPFSATTNEKLFFGSGTQLSVL.

The J gene is TRBJ1-2, the V gene TRBV29-1; the match to TRBD1 covers 7 bases. This CDR3 contains 17 residues. The germline CDR1 and CDR2 sequences are SQVTM and ANQGSEA. The V segment lost 3 bases and the J segment 4 bases; nucleotides outside the gene matches: 17. The CDR3 region has the DNA TGCAGCGTTGACACCTTCCGGGACAGCATTACATTCTATGGCTACACCTTC. As protein: CSVDTFRDSITFYGYTF. The full variable domain, in which reference TRBV29-1 and TRBJ1-2 provide the parts outside the CDR3, is SAVISQKPSRDICQRGTSLTIQCQVDSQVTMMFWYRQQPGQSLTLIATANQGSEATYESGFVIDKFPISRPNLTFSTLTVSNMSPEDSSIYLCSVDTFRDSITFYGYTFGSGTRLTVV.

The rearrangement links TRBV18 to TRBJ2-2; D is perhaps TRBD1 or TRBD2 (6 bases each). Trimming removed 1 base at V and 0 bases at J, with 12 bases between. This CDR3 has 17 amino acids. The V gene's germline CDR1 is KGHSH and CDR2 LQKENI. CDR3 nucleotides: TGTGCCAGCTCACCACAAAGAAGGGGGGCGAACACCGGGGAGCTGTTTTTT. It is translated as CASSPQRRGANTGELFF.

V and J are TRBV25-1 and TRBJ2-7; D is unclear. CDR3 length equals 13 residues. V gave up 1 base and J gave up 6 bases, with 10 bases separating them. CDR1 and CDR2 from the germline V gene are MGHDK and SYGVNS. The CDR3 protein is CASSEFRGGEQYF. Written as DNA, the CDR3 is TGTGCCAGCAGTGAATTCCGCGGCGGCGAGCAGTACTTC.